This T cell receptor beta chain was retrieved from a study of Graves' ophthalmopathy and Graves' hyperthyroidism. Overall study findings and caveats: Clonotypes were expanded in thyroid at above 0.001 frequency, and most also appeared in blood.

Beta-chain TCR CDR3 regions were amplified from RNA transcripts. HTBI-primed first-round RT-PCR preceded second-round multiplex PCR. TCRdb passed the multiplex PCR reads through MiXCR, listing each CDR3 protein once. The sample has some 360,000 distinct CDR3 sequences, about 15% seen once. This CDR3 has 13 residues. CDR1 is LGHDT, CDR2 YNNKEL, per germline (reference sequence). The V end was cut by 2 bases, the J end by 1 base, with 4 bases between. Other autoimmune diseases, uncontrolled infections, pregnancy and lactation each led to patient exclusion. It was from about 10 ml of fresh peripheral blood that the PBMCs came. This clonotype was observed at least ten times. What it binds is not known.

The source is an adult woman with stable Graves' hyperthyroidism. The gene calls are TRBV3-1 and TRBJ2-3; D unresolved. The sample consisted of peripheral blood. In DNA form, the CDR3 reads TGTGCCAGCAGCCAACTGGGCACAGATACGCAGTATTTT. Translation gives CASSQLGTDTQYF.